This is a list of T cell receptor beta chains from one sample in a study of post-analysis software for immune sequencing data. TCRdb re-analysed the PCR reads in MiXCR, keeping a single row per CDR3 protein. The top ten clones hold approximately 6% of a sample with roughly 540,000 distinct CDR3 sequences, roughly 34% of them seen once. Source material: blood. The receptors derive from a girl aged 2-17 years with multiple sclerosis. Both conserved end residues are part of each CDR3. D genes are given only for firm matches. Clone size appears in some rows only: once, few, many, or a class for an expanded clone.

TRBV9	-	-	16	TRBJ1-2	CASSHPSHRLIYGYTF	TGTGCCAGCAGCCACCCTTCTCATCGTCTTATCTATGGCTACACCTTC
TRBV28	-	-	18	TRBJ2-3	CASSLWALGDRFGDTQYF	TGTGCCAGCAGTTTATGGGCGTTGGGCGATCGGTTTGGGGATACGCAGTATTTT
TRBV20-1	TRBD2	few	14	TRBJ2-7	CSARASGVPFEQYF	TGCAGTGCCCGCGCTAGCGGGGTGCCCTTCGAGCAGTACTTC
TRBV20-1	TRBD1	-	15	TRBJ1-2	CSAPGQGEVNYGYTF	TGCAGTGCTCCTGGACAGGGGGAGGTAAACTATGGCTACACCTTC
TRBV12-3/TRBV12-4	TRBD1	-	15	TRBJ1-6	CASTAGQGKNSPLHF	TGTGCCAGCACCGCCGGACAGGGGAAGAATTCACCCCTCCACTTT
TRBV6-6	-	-	15	TRBJ1-5	CASSYEGGRSQPQHF	TGTGCCAGCAGTTACGAGGGAGGACGATCTCAGCCCCAGCATTTT
TRBV7-2	-	once	15	TRBJ1-6	CASSLEVPGSSPLHF	TGTGCCAGCAGCTTAGAGGTCCCAGGGAGTTCACCCCTCCACTTT
TRBV7-2	-	once	15	TRBJ1-6	CASSLAQSDNSPLHF	TGTGCCAGCAGCTTAGCACAGAGCGATAATTCACCCCTCCACTTT
TRBV24-1	-	-	17	TRBJ2-1	CATSDTTQALSYNEQFF	TGTGCCACCAGTGATACGACACAAGCCCTGTCTTACAATGAGCAGTTCTTC
TRBV2	TRBD1	once	16	TRBJ2-5	CASSVSGSGGAETQYF	TGTGCCAGCAGTGTCTCCGGCTCAGGGGGCGCAGAGACCCAGTACTTC
TRBV3-1	-	-	13	TRBJ2-5	CASSHRRWETQYF	TGTGCCAGCAGCCATAGACGGTGGGAGACCCAGTACTTC
TRBV11-2	-	-	12	TRBJ2-5	CASSSNKETQYF	TGTGCCAGCAGCTCCAATAAAGAGACCCAGTACTTC
TRBV4-1	-	few	13	TRBJ1-2	CASSQPGQYGYTF	TGCGCCAGCAGCCAGCCAGGACAGTACGGCTACACCTTC
TRBV6-5	-	-	14	TRBJ2-7	CASSRPGGGHEQYF	TGTGCCAGCAGTCGCCCAGGGGGGGGCCACGAGCAGTACTTC
TRBV11-2	-	few	13	TRBJ1-2	CASSEDIFYGYTF	TGTGCCAGCAGCGAAGACATCTTCTATGGCTACACCTTC
TRBV2	-	-	15	TRBJ1-1	CASSRRTVMNTEAFF	TGTGCCAGCAGCAGACGGACAGTTATGAACACTGAAGCTTTCTTT
TRBV4-1	-	-	15	TRBJ1-1	CASSPPLPGNTEAFF	TGCGCCAGCAGTCCCCCCCTTCCAGGAAACACTGAAGCTTTCTTT
TRBV25-1	-	-	14	TRBJ2-5	CASSDRAPQETQYF	TGTGCCAGCAGTGACCGGGCCCCCCAAGAGACCCAGTACTTC
TRBV14	TRBD2	few	15	TRBJ2-3	CASSPGTTSTDTQYF	TGTGCCAGCAGCCCCGGGACTACTAGCACAGATACGCAGTATTTT
TRBV5-1	-	few	14	TRBJ1-2	CASTPQGGIYGYTF	TGCGCCAGCACTCCACAGGGAGGAATCTATGGCTACACCTTC
TRBV20-1	-	-	14	TRBJ1-3	CSARDGTSGNTIYF	TGCAGTGCTCGGGACGGTACCTCTGGAAACACCATATATTTT
TRBV12-3/TRBV12-4	-	few	17	TRBJ1-6	CASSLGQAAPRNSPLHF	TGTGCCAGCAGTTTAGGCCAGGCGGCGCCCAGAAATTCACCCCTCCACTTT
TRBV24-1	TRBD2	-	16	TRBJ2-1	CATSDLSRGGLNEQFF	TGTGCCACCAGTGATTTGTCTCGGGGGGGCCTCAATGAGCAGTTCTTC
TRBV5-1	-	few	15	TRBJ2-1	CASSQDRNLYNEQFF	TGCGCCAGCAGCCAAGACAGGAACCTCTACAATGAGCAGTTCTTC
TRBV6-1	-	-	14	TRBJ2-3	CASSESGGRDTQYF	TGTGCCAGCAGTGAGTCAGGGGGGAGAGATACGCAGTATTTT
TRBV7-2	-	-	15	TRBJ1-1	CASSPPPLGYTEAFF	TGTGCCAGCAGTCCACCCCCGTTGGGGTACACTGAAGCTTTCTTT
TRBV6-5	-	-	14	TRBJ1-6	CASSYSAVATPLHF	TGTGCCAGCAGTTACTCGGCCGTTGCGACTCCCCTCCACTTT
TRBV25-1	-	-	15	TRBJ2-3	CARRLQGTSADTQYF	TGTGCCAGGAGACTGCAGGGGACGTCCGCAGATACGCAGTATTTT
TRBV5-1	-	few	12	TRBJ2-5	CASSYNQETQYF	TGCGCCAGCAGCTACAATCAAGAGACCCAGTACTTC
TRBV28	-	-	13	TRBJ2-5	CASTEQNQETQYF	TGTGCCAGCACTGAACAGAATCAAGAGACCCAGTACTTC
TRBV6-1	-	-	14	TRBJ1-1	CASSKPRVSTEAFF	TGTGCCAGCAGTAAACCCAGGGTATCCACTGAAGCTTTCTTT
TRBV12-3/TRBV12-4	-	-	16	TRBJ1-5	CASSLADRGLNQPQHF	TGTGCCAGCAGTTTAGCAGACCGGGGCCTAAATCAGCCCCAGCATTTT
TRBV9	TRBD1	-	17	TRBJ2-3	CASSFGTGEKRTDTQYF	TGTGCCAGCAGCTTCGGGACAGGGGAAAAGAGGACAGATACGCAGTATTTT
TRBV6-2/TRBV6-3	-	-	17	TRBJ1-5	CASSYSVGTRRGQPQHF	TGTGCCAGCAGTTACTCGGTGGGAACGAGGCGGGGGCAGCCCCAGCATTTT
TRBV20-1	-	-	14	TRBJ1-5	CSATPGGSNQPQHF	TGCAGTGCTACCCCCGGGGGCAGCAATCAGCCCCAGCATTTT
TRBV2	-	once	15	TRBJ1-6	CASSEGPNGNSPLHF	TGTGCCAGCAGTGAAGGTCCAAACGGGAATTCACCCCTCCACTTT
TRBV20-1	TRBD2	-	16	TRBJ2-5	CSAPRTSGDLQETQYF	TGCAGTGCTCCGCGGACTAGCGGGGACCTCCAAGAGACCCAGTACTTC
TRBV29-1	-	-	13	TRBJ1-1	CSVVKLLNTEAFF	TGCAGCGTTGTAAAACTTTTGAACACTGAAGCTTTCTTT
TRBV6-1	TRBD1	few	18	TRBJ2-4	CASSELEGGLLAKNIQYF	TGTGCCAGCAGTGAACTTGAAGGGGGCCTTCTAGCCAAAAACATTCAGTACTTC
TRBV7-2	-	-	14	TRBJ1-2	CASSVFFREGGYTF	TGTGCCAGCAGCGTTTTCTTCCGGGAGGGCGGCTACACCTTC
TRBV2	-	-	14	TRBJ2-7	CASNPRGPSYEQYF	TGTGCCAGCAACCCCAGGGGTCCGTCCTACGAGCAGTACTTC
TRBV5-1	-	few	13	TRBJ2-3	CASSDLGTDTQYF	TGCGCCAGCAGCGACCTTGGCACAGATACGCAGTATTTT
TRBV5-1	TRBD1	few	16	TRBJ2-1	CASSRGEGARGNEQFF	TGCGCCAGCAGCCGGGGTGAGGGGGCAAGAGGAAATGAGCAGTTCTTC
TRBV9	TRBD2	-	15	TRBJ2-7	CASSPSGTSGNEQYF	TGTGCCAGCAGCCCATCCGGGACTAGCGGGAACGAGCAGTACTTC
TRBV5-1	-	few	13	TRBJ2-3	CASSEGLTDTQYF	TGCGCCAGCAGCGAGGGGCTCACAGATACGCAGTATTTT
TRBV7-2	-	few	14	TRBJ2-5	CASSLGFSQETQYF	TGTGCCAGCAGCTTAGGTTTCTCCCAAGAGACCCAGTACTTC
TRBV5-1	-	-	13	TRBJ2-3	CASSSIDTDTQYF	TGCGCCAGCAGTTCTATAGATACAGATACGCAGTATTTT
TRBV6-1	TRBD2	-	15	TRBJ2-1	CASSERGGGANEQFF	TGTGCCAGCAGTGAAAGGGGCGGGGGGGCGAATGAGCAGTTCTTC
TRBV29-1	-	-	12	TRBJ2-7	CSVEHSPYEQYF	TGCAGCGTTGAGCACAGCCCCTACGAGCAGTACTTC
TRBV19	TRBD2	-	13	TRBJ2-4	CASSMGGLDIQYF	TGTGCCAGTAGTATGGGAGGGTTGGACATTCAGTACTTC
TRBV29-1	-	few	13	TRBJ1-2	CSVGPSRLLGYTF	TGCAGCGTTGGCCCCTCTAGGCTACTTGGCTACACCTTC
TRBV11-2	-	-	15	TRBJ2-7	CASSLGQHREDEQYF	TGTGCCAGCAGCTTAGGTCAGCACAGGGAGGACGAGCAGTACTTC
TRBV20-1	-	few	13	TRBJ2-1	CSASLVVGHEQFF	TGCAGTGCTAGTCTTGTGGTAGGACATGAGCAGTTCTTC
TRBV5-1	-	many	14	TRBJ2-5	CASSLGTVQETQYF	TGCGCCAGCAGCTTGGGGACAGTACAAGAGACCCAGTACTTC
TRBV25-1	TRBD1	-	17	TRBJ1-5	CASQRQGIGKSNQPQHF	TGTGCCAGCCAAAGACAGGGGATTGGGAAAAGCAATCAGCCCCAGCATTTT
TRBV10-3	-	few	14	TRBJ1-2	CAISGGPDNYGYTF	TGTGCCATCAGTGGGGGGCCAGATAACTATGGCTACACCTTC
TRBV20-1	TRBD1	-	13	TRBJ1-2	CSAPSDREHGYTF	TGCAGTGCCCCCTCCGACAGGGAGCATGGCTACACCTTC
TRBV6-1	-	-	14	TRBJ1-5	CASSEIWDNQPQHF	TGTGCCAGCAGTGAAATATGGGACAATCAGCCCCAGCATTTT
TRBV29-1	-	many	12	TRBJ2-7	CSVQLRSYEQYF	TGCAGCGTACAACTGCGATCCTACGAGCAGTACTTC